The 21 T cell receptor beta chains below were found in one sample sequenced in a study of a mutant IDH1 vaccine in newly diagnosed glioma. Time point of the sample: week 35, safety follow-up. Each dose of the vaccine consisted of 300 ug of mutant IDH1 20-mer peptide, with topical imiquimod. Generated by immunoSEQ multiplex PCR, the TCRdb table keeps only in-frame clones and is missing some. The data contain about 32,000 clones, around 80% of them seen just once; the ten biggest clones take up roughly 3.2%. The antigens these receptors bind are not known. Sequencing was performed on PBMCs, taken from a glioma patient whose treatment included an IDH1 peptide vaccine. These receptors all come from a middle-aged man with glioma. Some clones in this sample may be carry-over from other donors' samples.

The chain links TRBV11-2 to TRBJ2-7; no clear D. This CDR3 is built from 13 residues. Germline V CDR1 and CDR2: SGHAT, FQNNGV. Trimming left V 6 bases short and J 2 bases short, with 11 bases between. The CDR3 DNA reads TGTGCCAGCAGTCCTGACCGCACCTACGAGCAGTACTTC. Protein sequence: CASSPDRTYEQYF.

V gene TRBV6-4 combines with J gene TRBJ1-5; 7 bases match TRBD1. J gave up 5 bases and V 6 bases, and 4 bases lay outside the gene matches. Germline loops: CDR1 MRHNA, CDR2 SNTAGT. The CDR3 runs to 13 residues. The DNA of the CDR3 is TGTGCCAGCAGGAACAGGGGCGATCAGCCCCAGCATTTT. Residues: CASRNRGDQPQHF.

The chain recombines TRBV7-8 with TRBJ2-5, with D perhaps given as TRBD1 or TRBD2 (7 bases each). The CDR3 covers 15 residues. Germline loops: CDR1 SGHVS, CDR2 FQNEAQ. Trimming took off 5 bases at V and 2 bases at J, with 15 bases between the two ends. CDR3 amino acids: CASSPAGQPQETQYF. The CDR3 bases are TGTGCCAGCAGCCCAGCGGGACAGCCTCAAGAGACCCAGTACTTC.

The rearrangement uses TRBV7-9 and TRBJ1-4; D unresolved. The CDR3 has 14 residues. The V gene lost 6 bases and the J gene lost 0 bases, with 8 bases spanning the gap. The germline V gene encodes CDR1 SEHNR and CDR2 FQNEAQ (reference sequence). CDR3: CASRWGATNEKLFF. The CDR3 nucleotides read TGTGCCAGCAGGTGGGGTGCAACTAATGAAAAACTGTTTTTT.

This chain links TRBV14 with TRBJ2-7; D remains unclear. Germline CDR1 is SGHDN and CDR2 is FVKESK. This CDR3 is built from 13 residues. With 1 base removed from V and 2 bases from J, the gap between germline ends came to 6 bases. In DNA form, the CDR3 reads TGTGCCAGCAGCCAAGTCGGGCCCTACGAGCAGTACTTC. Translating gives CASSQVGPYEQYF.

The chain is built from TRBV7-2 and TRBJ2-1; tentatively, D is TRBD1 or TRBD2 (5 bases each). Trimming cost V 1 base and J 6 bases, with 13 bases left between them. Looked up from germline, CDR1 is SGHTA and CDR2 is FQGNSA. This CDR3 is 15 amino acids long. The CDR3 DNA reads as TGTGCCAGCAGCTTAGGGGGGTCTCTCATCAATGAGCAGTTCTTC. Encoded protein: CASSLGGSLINEQFF. Based on the CDR3 plus reference TRBV7-2 and TRBJ2-1, the full variable domain is GAGVSQSPSNKVTEKGKDVELRCDPISGHTALYWYRQSLGQGLEFLIYFQGNSAPDKSGLPSDRFSAERTGGSVSTLTIQRTQQEDSAVYLCASSLGGSLINEQFFGPGTRLTVL.

The chain couples TRBV7-2 to TRBJ2-3; TRBD2 aligns across 13 bases. This CDR3 is built from 16 residues. With 5 bases clipped from V and 0 bases from J, the junction kept 2 bases outside the gene matches. Germline values: CDR1 SGHTA, CDR2 FQGNSA. The CDR3 reads CASSRLAGGSTDTQYF. The CDR3 bases are TGTGCCAGCAGCCGACTAGCGGGGGGCAGCACAGATACGCAGTATTTT. Full variable domain (outside the CDR3, taken from reference TRBV7-2 and TRBJ2-3): GAGVSQSPSNKVTEKGKDVELRCDPISGHTALYWYRQSLGQGLEFLIYFQGNSAPDKSGLPSDRFSAERTGGSVSTLTIQRTQQEDSAVYLCASSRLAGGSTDTQYFGPGTRLTVL.

Here the CDR3 reads CASRNVLNSPLHF. For the CDR3, the DNA is TGTGCCAGCCGAAACGTTCTTAATTCACCCCTCCACTTT. J is TRBJ1-6 and V is TRBV2; D call uncertain. V lost 8 bases and J lost 6, with 11 bases in between. Germline lookup yields CDR1 SNHLY and CDR2 FYNNEI. CDR3 length: 13 amino acids.

The V gene is TRBV19, the J gene TRBJ1-6; D is uncertain. Per the germline V gene, CDR1 is LNHDA and CDR2 is SQIVND (reference sequence). V lost 5 bases, J lost 5 bases, and 7 bases lay in between. CDR3 length equals 13 residues. CDR3 DNA sequence: TGTGCCAGTAGTCACATGGATAATTCACCCCTCCACTTT. Amino acid sequence: CASSHMDNSPLHF.

CDR3 in DNA: TGTGCCAGCAGCGTACGGACTAGCGGGGGTTTAGATACGCAGTATTTT. This translates into CASSVRTSGGLDTQYF. The chain is built from TRBV7-8 and TRBJ2-3, with TRBD2 matching 13 bases. This CDR3 contains 16 residues. The J segment lost 5 bases and the V segment lost 5 bases, leaving 7 bases of the junction unmatched. The germline CDR1 and CDR2 sequences are SGHVS and FQNEAQ.

The chain employs TRBV19 and TRBJ2-7; D not certain. CDR3 length: 13 amino acids. Germline assignment: CDR1 LNHDA and CDR2 SQIVND (reference sequence). Trimming left V 3 bases short and J 3 bases short, with 9 bases between. CDR3 region: CASSIQKGYEQYF. Here the CDR3 DNA reads TGTGCCAGTAGTATCCAGAAAGGCTACGAGCAGTACTTC.

J is TRBJ1-1 and V is TRBV19; TRBD1 might be the D (5 bases). Germline V lookup: CDR1 LNHDA, CDR2 SQIVND (reference sequence). CDR3 length: 13 residues. Trimming took off 7 bases at V and 1 base at J, with 10 bases between the two ends. As DNA, the CDR3 is TGTGCCAGTACCCCCGGGGGGAACACTGAAGCTTTCTTT. This translates into CASTPGGNTEAFF.

The rearrangement uses TRBV4-2 and TRBJ1-5; 7 bases fit TRBD1. The trim removed 5 bases at V and 2 bases at J, leaving 6 bases unmatched. CDR3 length: 15 residues. Germline lookup yields CDR1 LGHNA and CDR2 YNFKEQ. This chain's CDR3 is CASSWGQGGNQPQHF. CDR3 in DNA: TGTGCCAGCAGCTGGGGCCAGGGGGGCAATCAGCCCCAGCATTTT.

The chain carries TRBV7-8 and TRBJ2-5; TRBD2 matches at 12 bases. Germline V gene sequence: CDR1 SGHVS, CDR2 FQNEAQ. The length of the CDR3 is 17 residues. The ends lost 5 bases at V and 2 bases at J; junction bases unmatched: 9. The CDR3 region has the DNA TGTGCCAGCAGCAAACGACGACTAGCGGGGGTACAAGAGACCCAGTACTTC. Its translation is CASSKRRLAGVQETQYF.

The chain employs TRBV6-5 and TRBJ2-5; no definite D call. Trimming removed 3 bases at V and 2 bases at J, with 10 bases between. The CDR3 spans 14 residues. Germline V gene data show CDR1 as MNHEY and CDR2 as SVGAGI. CDR3 residues: CASSYRVAQETQYF. Here the CDR3 DNA reads TGTGCCAGCAGTTATAGGGTGGCACAAGAGACCCAGTACTTC.

The chain links TRBV30 to TRBJ1-2; TRBD1 matches 7 bases. The germline V gene has CDR1 GTSNPN and CDR2 SVGIG (reference sequence). Losses at the gene ends were 1 base for V and 8 bases for J; bases not matched to a gene: 19. The CDR3 loop spans 17 amino acids. The CDR3 loop reads CAWSALWDSRGLLGYTF. The CDR3 nucleotides are TGTGCCTGGAGTGCACTTTGGGACAGTCGAGGTTTGCTCGGCTACACCTTC.

This clone was seen more than once but under ten times. The rearrangement links TRBV7-2 to TRBJ2-5; 9 nucleotides match TRBD2. The CDR3 runs 15 residues. V lost 6 bases, J lost 5 bases, and 10 bases stayed unmatched. Germline CDR1 is SGHTA and CDR2 is FQGNSA. The CDR3 region is CASSYQRGARETQYF. The DNA of the CDR3 is TGTGCCAGCAGTTATCAGCGGGGGGCCAGGGAGACCCAGTACTTC.

J is TRBJ1-3 and V is TRBV4-3; tentative D call: TRBD1 (5 bases). Trimming removed 4 bases at V and 2 bases at J, with 12 bases between. This CDR3 spans 15 amino acids. Germline V gives CDR1 LGHNA, CDR2 YSLEER. The CDR3 bases are TGCGCCAGCAGCCGCTCTAGGGGTCCTGGAAACACCATATATTTT. Its protein is CASSRSRGPGNTIYF.

The chain links TRBV7-2 to TRBJ2-5, with a possible D match to TRBD2 (5 bases). Looked up from germline, CDR1 is SGHTA and CDR2 is FQGNSA. The length of the CDR3 is 13 residues. V lost 1 base and J lost 4, with 7 bases in between. CDR3 bases: TGTGCCAGCAGCTTAGGGGCGGGAGAGACCCAGTACTTC. Residues: CASSLGAGETQYF.

V usage is TRBV30 and J usage is TRBJ2-5; D possibly matches TRBD1 or TRBD2 (5 bases each). V lost 0 bases to trimming and J lost 9 bases, with 20 bases between them. The CDR3 sequence is 15 residues long. Looked up from germline, CDR1 is GTSNPN and CDR2 is SVGIG (reference sequence). CDR3 DNA: TGTGCCTGGAGTGTAAGGCGGCAGGGCCAGGGACCCCAGTACTTC. Its translation is CAWSVRRQGQGPQYF.

This chain links TRBV10-3 with TRBJ2-6, with D perhaps matching TRBD2 (5 bases). The CDR3 is made up of 12 amino acids. CDR1 is ENHRY and CDR2 is SYGVKD in the germline V gene. The CDR3 nucleotides read TGTGCTGTCGGGACTGGGGCCAACGTCCTGACTTTC. This gives the protein CAVGTGANVLTF.